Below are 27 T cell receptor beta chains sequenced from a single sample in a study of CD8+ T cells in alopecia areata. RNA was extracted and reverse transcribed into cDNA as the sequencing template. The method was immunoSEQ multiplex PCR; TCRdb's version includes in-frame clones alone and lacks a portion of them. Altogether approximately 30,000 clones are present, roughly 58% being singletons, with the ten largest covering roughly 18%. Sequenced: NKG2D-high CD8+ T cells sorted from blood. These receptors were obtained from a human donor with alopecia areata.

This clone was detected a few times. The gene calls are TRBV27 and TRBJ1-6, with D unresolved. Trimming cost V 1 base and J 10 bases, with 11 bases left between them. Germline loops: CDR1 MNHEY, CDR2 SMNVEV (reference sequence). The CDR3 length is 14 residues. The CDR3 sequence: CASSLLETNSPLHF. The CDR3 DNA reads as TGTGCCAGCAGTTTATTGGAGACAAACTCACCCCTCCACTTT.

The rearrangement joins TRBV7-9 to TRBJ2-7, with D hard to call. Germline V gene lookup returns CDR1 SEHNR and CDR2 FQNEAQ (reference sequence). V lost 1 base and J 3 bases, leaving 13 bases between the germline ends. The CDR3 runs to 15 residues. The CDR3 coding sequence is TGTGCCAGCAGCTTAGACCCGTTTGGGGACTACGAGCAGTACTTC. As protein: CASSLDPFGDYEQYF.

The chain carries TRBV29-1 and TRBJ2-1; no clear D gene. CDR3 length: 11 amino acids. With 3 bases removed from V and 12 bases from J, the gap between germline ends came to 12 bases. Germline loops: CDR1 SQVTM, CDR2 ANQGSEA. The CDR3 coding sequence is TGCAGCGTTGAGACGGTGCAAGGGCAGTTCTTC. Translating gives CSVETVQGQFF.

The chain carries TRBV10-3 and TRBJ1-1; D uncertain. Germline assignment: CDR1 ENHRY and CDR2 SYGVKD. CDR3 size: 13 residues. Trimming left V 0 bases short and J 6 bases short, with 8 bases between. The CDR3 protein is CAISESVSAEAFF. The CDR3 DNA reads TGTGCCATCAGTGAGTCAGTCAGTGCTGAAGCTTTCTTT.

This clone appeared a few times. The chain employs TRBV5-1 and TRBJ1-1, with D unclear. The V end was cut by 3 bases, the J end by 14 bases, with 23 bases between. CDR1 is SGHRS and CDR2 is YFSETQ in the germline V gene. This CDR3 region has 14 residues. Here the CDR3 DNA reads TGCGCCAGCAGCTCACTCCTGGAGACTGAGTCGGTGTTCTTT. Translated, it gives CASSSLLETESVFF.

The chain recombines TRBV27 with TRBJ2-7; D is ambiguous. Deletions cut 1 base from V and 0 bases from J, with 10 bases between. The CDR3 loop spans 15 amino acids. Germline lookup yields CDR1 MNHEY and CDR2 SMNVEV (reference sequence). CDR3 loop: CASSLFGGSSYEQYF. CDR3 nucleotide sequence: TGTGCCAGCAGTTTATTTGGCGGTTCCTCCTACGAGCAGTACTTC.

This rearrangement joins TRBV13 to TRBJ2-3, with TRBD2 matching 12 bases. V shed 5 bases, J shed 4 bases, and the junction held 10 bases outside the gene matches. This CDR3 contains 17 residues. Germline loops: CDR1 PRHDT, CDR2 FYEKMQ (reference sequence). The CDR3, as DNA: TGTGCCAGCAGCACCCGACTAGCGGGAGAGTGGGCAGATACGCAGTATTTT. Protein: CASSTRLAGEWADTQYF.

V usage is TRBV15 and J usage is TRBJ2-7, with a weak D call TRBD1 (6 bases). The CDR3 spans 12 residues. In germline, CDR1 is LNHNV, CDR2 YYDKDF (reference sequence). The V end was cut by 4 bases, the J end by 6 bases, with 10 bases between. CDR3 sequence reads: CATSKDSPEQYF. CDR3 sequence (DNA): TGTGCCACCAGCAAGGACAGTCCCGAGCAGTACTTC.

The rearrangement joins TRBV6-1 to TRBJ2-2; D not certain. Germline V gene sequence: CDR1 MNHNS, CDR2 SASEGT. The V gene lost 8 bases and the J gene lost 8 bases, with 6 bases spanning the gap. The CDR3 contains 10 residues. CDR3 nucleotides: TGTGCCAGCGTGGGGGGGGAGCTGTTTTTT. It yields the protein CASVGGELFF.

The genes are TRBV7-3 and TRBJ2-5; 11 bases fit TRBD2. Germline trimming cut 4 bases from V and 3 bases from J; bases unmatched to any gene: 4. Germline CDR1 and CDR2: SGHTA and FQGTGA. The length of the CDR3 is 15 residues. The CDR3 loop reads CASSSSGGREETQYF. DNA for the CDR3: TGTGCCAGCAGCTCTAGCGGGGGGCGAGAAGAGACCCAGTACTTC.

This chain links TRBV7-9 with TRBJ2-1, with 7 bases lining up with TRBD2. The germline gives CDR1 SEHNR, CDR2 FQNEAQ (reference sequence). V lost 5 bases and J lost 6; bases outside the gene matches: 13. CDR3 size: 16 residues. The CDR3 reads CASSTTRDYKINEQFF. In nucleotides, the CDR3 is TGTGCCAGCAGCACCACCCGGGACTACAAGATCAATGAGCAGTTCTTC.

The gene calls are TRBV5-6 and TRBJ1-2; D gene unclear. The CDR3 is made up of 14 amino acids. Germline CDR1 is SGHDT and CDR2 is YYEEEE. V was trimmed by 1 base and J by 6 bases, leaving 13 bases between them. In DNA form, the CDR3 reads TGTGCCAGCAGCTTGAAGGCTGCTCTCCATGGCTACACCTTC. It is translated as CASSLKAALHGYTF.

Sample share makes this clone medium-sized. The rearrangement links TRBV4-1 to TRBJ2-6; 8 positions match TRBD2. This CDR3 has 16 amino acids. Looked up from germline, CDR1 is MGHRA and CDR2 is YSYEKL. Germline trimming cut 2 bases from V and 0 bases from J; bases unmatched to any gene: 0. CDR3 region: CASSQTSGSGANVLTF. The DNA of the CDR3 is TGCGCCAGCAGCCAAACTAGCGGCTCTGGGGCCAACGTCCTGACTTTC.

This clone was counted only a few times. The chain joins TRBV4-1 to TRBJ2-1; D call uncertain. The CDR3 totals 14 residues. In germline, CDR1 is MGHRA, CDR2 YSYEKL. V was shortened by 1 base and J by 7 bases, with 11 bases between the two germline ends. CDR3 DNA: TGCGCCAGCAGCCAAGTTCCTAGTGGGAATGAGCAGTTCTTC. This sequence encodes CASSQVPSGNEQFF.

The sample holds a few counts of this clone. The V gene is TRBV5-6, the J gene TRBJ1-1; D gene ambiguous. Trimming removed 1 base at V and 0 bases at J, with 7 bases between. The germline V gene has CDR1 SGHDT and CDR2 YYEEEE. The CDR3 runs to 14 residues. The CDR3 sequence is CASSLFGLNTEAFF. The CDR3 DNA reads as TGTGCCAGCAGCTTGTTCGGACTGAACACTGAAGCTTTCTTT. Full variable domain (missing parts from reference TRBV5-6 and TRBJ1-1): DAGVTQSPTHLIKTRGQQVTLRCSPKSGHDTVSWYQQALGQGPQFIFQYYEEEERQRGNFPDRFSGHQFPNYSSELNVNALLLGDSALYLCASSLFGLNTEAFFGQGTRLTVV.

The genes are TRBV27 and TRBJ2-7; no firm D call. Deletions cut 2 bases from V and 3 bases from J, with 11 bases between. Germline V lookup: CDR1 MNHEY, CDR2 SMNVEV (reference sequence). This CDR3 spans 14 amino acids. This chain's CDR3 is CASSLSGISYEQYF. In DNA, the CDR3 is TGTGCCAGCAGTTTAAGTGGGATCAGCTACGAGCAGTACTTC.

DNA for the CDR3: TGTGCCAGCAGCGTAGAAGTCAGCGCGGTGCAGCCGTCTGGGGCCAACGTCCTGACTTTC. Protein product: CASSVEVSAVQPSGANVLTF. The chain employs TRBV9 and TRBJ2-6; no clear D gene. CDR1 is SGDLS and CDR2 is YYNGEE in the germline V gene. The CDR3 is 20 amino acids. The V end lost 0 bases, the J end lost 1 base, and 20 bases lay between the germline ends.

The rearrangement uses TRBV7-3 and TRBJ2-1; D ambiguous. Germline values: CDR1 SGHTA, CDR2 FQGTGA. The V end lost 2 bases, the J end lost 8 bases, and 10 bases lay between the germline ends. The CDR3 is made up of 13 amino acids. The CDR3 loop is CASSLGPGDEQFF. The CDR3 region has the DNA TGTGCCAGCAGCTTAGGCCCTGGGGATGAGCAGTTCTTC.

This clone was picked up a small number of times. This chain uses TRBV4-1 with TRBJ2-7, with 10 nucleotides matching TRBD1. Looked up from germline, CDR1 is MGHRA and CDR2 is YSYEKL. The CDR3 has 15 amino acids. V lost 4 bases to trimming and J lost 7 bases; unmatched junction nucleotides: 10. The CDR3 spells CASSPPGQGPREQYF. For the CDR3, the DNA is TGCGCCAGCAGCCCTCCGGGACAGGGGCCACGGGAGCAGTACTTC.

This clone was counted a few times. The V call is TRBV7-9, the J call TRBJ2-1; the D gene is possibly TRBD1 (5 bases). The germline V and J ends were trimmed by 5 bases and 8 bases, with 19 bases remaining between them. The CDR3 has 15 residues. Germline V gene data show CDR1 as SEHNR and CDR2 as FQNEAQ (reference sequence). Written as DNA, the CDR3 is TGTGCCAGCAGCCTTATTCTAGGGGCGCAGGATGAGCAGTTCTTC. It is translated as CASSLILGAQDEQFF.

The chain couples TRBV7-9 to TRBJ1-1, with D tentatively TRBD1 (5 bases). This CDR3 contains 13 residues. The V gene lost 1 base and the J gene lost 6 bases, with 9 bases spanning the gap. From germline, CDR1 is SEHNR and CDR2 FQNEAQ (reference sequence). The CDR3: CASSLVGVAEAFF. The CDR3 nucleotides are TGTGCCAGCAGCTTAGTAGGGGTTGCTGAAGCTTTCTTT.

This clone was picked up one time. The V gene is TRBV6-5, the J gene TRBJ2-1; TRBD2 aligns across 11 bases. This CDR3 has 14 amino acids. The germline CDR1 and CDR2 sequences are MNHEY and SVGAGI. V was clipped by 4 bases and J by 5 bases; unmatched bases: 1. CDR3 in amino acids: CASSLLAGDNEQFF. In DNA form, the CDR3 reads TGTGCCAGCAGTTTACTAGCGGGGGACAATGAGCAGTTCTTC.

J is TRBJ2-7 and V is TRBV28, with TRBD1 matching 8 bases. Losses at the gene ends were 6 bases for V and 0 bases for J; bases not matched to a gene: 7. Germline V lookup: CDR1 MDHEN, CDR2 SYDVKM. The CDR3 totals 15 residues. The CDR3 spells CASRLQGGPSYEQYF. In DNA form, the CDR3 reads TGTGCCAGCAGGCTACAGGGGGGTCCCTCCTACGAGCAGTACTTC.

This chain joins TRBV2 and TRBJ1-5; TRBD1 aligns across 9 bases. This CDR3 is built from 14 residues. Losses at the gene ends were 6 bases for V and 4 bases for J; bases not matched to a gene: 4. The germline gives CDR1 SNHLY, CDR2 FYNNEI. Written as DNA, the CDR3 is TGTGCCAGCAGCGCGGGACAGGGTAATCAGCCCCAGCATTTT. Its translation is CASSAGQGNQPQHF.

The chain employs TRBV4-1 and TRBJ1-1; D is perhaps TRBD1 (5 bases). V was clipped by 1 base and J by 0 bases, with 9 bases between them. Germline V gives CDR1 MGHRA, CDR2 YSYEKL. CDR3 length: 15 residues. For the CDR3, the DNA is TGCGCCAGCAGCCAAGCGGCAGGGATGAACACTGAAGCTTTCTTT. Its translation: CASSQAAGMNTEAFF.

The CDR3 bases are TGTGCCAGCAGTTATGTTGTGGGGAAACGGTTTCAGCCCCAGCATTTT. It specifies CASSYVVGKRFQPQHF. The genes are TRBV6-6 and TRBJ1-5; D is undetermined. The CDR3 is 16 residues long. V was cut by 3 bases and J by 6 bases, with 18 bases left in between. CDR1 is MNHNY, CDR2 SVGAGI, per germline (reference sequence).

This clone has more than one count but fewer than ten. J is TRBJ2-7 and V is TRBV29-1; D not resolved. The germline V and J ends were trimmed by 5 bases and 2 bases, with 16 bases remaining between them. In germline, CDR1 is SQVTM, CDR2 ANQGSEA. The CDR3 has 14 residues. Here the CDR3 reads CSVQVLGPTYEQYF. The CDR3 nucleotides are TGCAGCGTTCAGGTTTTGGGCCCTACCTACGAGCAGTACTTC.